One sample yielded the 15 T cell receptor beta chains listed below, sequenced in a study of T cell responses to AZD1222 COVID-19 vaccine (dated by TCRdb to the early 2020s). Libraries were constructed by the immunoSEQ multiplex PCR assay. Not all clones reach the TCRdb copy of this immuneACCESS table, which keeps in-frame sequences only. Checked studies attribute under half of the gap to unresolved V genes and leave the rest unexplained. The sample table shows tens of thousands of clones, and 85% to 95% are seen once. The ten largest clonotypes hold under 14% of the sample. What the time point label conveys for this sample: about 28 days (+/-7) after the second vaccine dose. This material consisted of peripheral blood, taken 28 days after the second AZD1222 dose. The receptors here all came from an adult who received the AZD1222 COVID-19 vaccine.

Here the CDR3 reads CASSIGRAGAYNEQFF. CDR3 in DNA: TGTGCCAGTAGTATTGGTCGGGCAGGCGCCTACAATGAGCAGTTCTTC. The gene calls are TRBV19 and TRBJ2-1; D uncertain. The CDR3 covers 16 residues. CDR1 and CDR2 from the germline V gene are LNHDA and SQIVND (reference sequence). Trimming stripped 3 bases from V and 2 bases from J, with 14 bases between.

This clone has only a few counts. The chain employs TRBV19 and TRBJ2-3, with 8 bases that match TRBD2. This CDR3 is built from 14 residues. Trimming removed 5 bases from V and 7 bases from J; junction bases left unmatched: 8. Germline V gives CDR1 LNHDA, CDR2 SQIVND (reference sequence). The CDR3 sequence is CASSDTGTRNTQYF. The CDR3 DNA is TGTGCCAGTAGTGATACCGGGACTAGAAATACGCAGTATTTT. Combining the CDR3 with reference TRBV19 and TRBJ2-3 gives the whole variable domain DGGITQSPKYLFRKEGQNVTLSCEQNLNHDAMYWYRQDPGQGLRLIYYSQIVNDFQKGDIAEGYSVSREKKESFPLTVTSAQKNPTAFYLCASSDTGTRNTQYFGPGTRLTVL.

This clone occurred once. The genes are TRBV12-3 or TRBV12-4 and TRBJ1-2; D unresolved. The CDR3 has 13 amino acids. The V end lost 5 bases, the J end lost 1 base, and 8 bases lay between the germline ends. CDR3 coding DNA: TGTGCCAGCAGTAATGCGGGTAACTATGGCTACACCTTC. Translating gives CASSNAGNYGYTF.

The chain couples TRBV5-5 to TRBJ2-1; D is undetermined. V was cut by 0 bases and J by 6 bases, with 10 bases left in between. The CDR3 loop spans 14 amino acids. In germline, CDR1 is SGHKS, CDR2 YYEKEE (reference sequence). The CDR3 DNA sequence: TGTGCCAGCAGCTTGGGTAATCGGGTCAATGAGCAGTTCTTC. It codes for CASSLGNRVNEQFF.

The J gene is TRBJ1-3, the V gene TRBV6-5, with 9 bases lining up with TRBD1. The CDR3 covers 15 residues. V shed 6 bases and J 4 bases; nucleotides not matched to a gene: 7. Per the germline V gene, CDR1 is MNHEY and CDR2 is SVGAGI. The CDR3 DNA reads as TGTGCCAGCAGCGATTACAGGGGGCGAGGAAACACCATATATTTT. Translated: CASSDYRGRGNTIYF.

This clone was detected once. The V gene is TRBV6-6, the J gene TRBJ1-1, with 8 bases fitting TRBD1. J gave up 2 bases and V 6 bases, and 11 bases lay outside the gene matches. This CDR3 spans 16 amino acids. Germline V gene lookup returns CDR1 MNHNY and CDR2 SVGAGI (reference sequence). CDR3 protein: CASSRDRLASNTEAFF. The CDR3, as DNA: TGTGCCAGCAGCAGGGACAGGCTAGCGTCAAACACTGAAGCTTTCTTT.

The rearrangement links TRBV25-1 to TRBJ1-2; 8 nucleotides line up with TRBD1. Germline CDR1 is MGHDK and CDR2 is SYGVNS. Trimming cost V 7 bases and J 0 bases; bases outside gene matches: 7. The CDR3 spans 15 residues. CDR3 sequence: CASIWTGSANYGYTF. The CDR3 nucleotides are TGTGCCAGCATATGGACAGGGTCCGCTAACTATGGCTACACCTTC.

This chain connects TRBV4-2 to TRBJ2-5; a possible D gene is TRBD1 (7 bases). Per germline, CDR1 LGHNA and CDR2 YNFKEQ. The CDR3 is made up of 17 amino acids. Trimming pared 0 bases from V and 5 bases from J, leaving 19 bases between. The CDR3 nucleotides read TGTGCCAGCAGCCAAGAAGGGGGGTCAAGGGGGCCGGAGACCCAGTACTTC. Translated: CASSQEGGSRGPETQYF.

The chain joins TRBV30 to TRBJ1-2, with a weak D call TRBD1 (5 bases). Germline V gene lookup returns CDR1 GTSNPN and CDR2 SVGIG (reference sequence). The length of the CDR3 is 12 residues. Between the trimmed V and J ends, which lost 3 bases and 4 bases, there was a span of 9 bases. The CDR3 nucleotides are TGTGCCTGGAGGGACCAGGGCTATGGCTACACCTTC. As protein: CAWRDQGYGYTF.

The chain employs TRBV30 and TRBJ1-1, with D unresolved. V was clipped by 0 bases and J by 11 bases, with 10 bases between them. There are 11 residues in the CDR3. CDR1 is GTSNPN and CDR2 is SVGIG in the germline V gene (reference sequence). CDR3 amino acids: CAWSVRMNAFF. The CDR3 DNA is TGTGCCTGGAGTGTACGGATGAATGCTTTCTTT.

This clone occurred once. The chain links TRBV29-1 to TRBJ2-7; the match to TRBD2 covers 8 bases. Losses at the gene ends were 4 bases for V and 2 bases for J; bases not matched to a gene: 7. Germline V lookup: CDR1 SQVTM, CDR2 ANQGSEA. CDR3 length: 14 residues. CDR3 in amino acids: CSVGSRLAPYEQYF. CDR3 in DNA: TGCAGCGTTGGGAGCCGACTAGCGCCCTACGAGCAGTACTTC.

V and J are TRBV28 and TRBJ1-1, with D possibly TRBD1 on 6 matching bases. In germline, CDR1 is MDHEN, CDR2 SYDVKM. This CDR3 has 12 residues. Trimming removed 8 bases from V and 1 base from J, with 8 bases in between. This CDR3 is CASGTRNTEAFF. CDR3 coding DNA: TGTGCCAGCGGGACAAGGAACACTGAAGCTTTCTTT.

DNA for the CDR3: TGTGCCAGCAGTTTCCAAGAGACCCAGTACTTC. Amino acid sequence: CASSFQETQYF. The chain has TRBV27 and TRBJ2-5; D is uncertain. The CDR3 is 11 amino acids. The germline CDR1 and CDR2 sequences are MNHEY and SMNVEV (reference sequence). Deletions cut 3 bases from V and 1 base from J, with 0 bases between.

V gene TRBV19 combines with J gene TRBJ2-4; D is perhaps TRBD2 (5 bases). V gave up 6 bases and J gave up 3 bases, with 6 bases separating them. The CDR3 extends over 12 amino acids. CDR1 and CDR2 (germline): LNHDA, SQIVND (reference sequence). CDR3 coding DNA: TGTGCCAGTAGCGGGGACAAAAACATTCAGTACTTC. Amino acids: CASSGDKNIQYF.

V is TRBV19 and J is TRBJ1-5; possible D gene TRBD1, 5 bases. Germline CDR1 is LNHDA and CDR2 is SQIVND (reference sequence). The ends were cut back, 3 bases at V and 4 bases at J, with 16 bases in the middle. The CDR3 consists of 16 residues. In DNA form, the CDR3 reads TGTGCCAGTAGTATTCAGGCAGGGAGGGCGAATCAGCCCCAGCATTTT. This codes for CASSIQAGRANQPQHF.